Below are 14 T cell receptor beta chains sequenced from a single sample in a study of blood T cell repertoires in COVID-19. The repertoire was sequenced with immunoSEQ multiplex PCR; TCRdb's copy has only in-frame clones and lacks some. Here the sample spans around 95,000 clones, 90% to 95% being singletons. Specimen: peripheral blood. These TCRs come from a man aged 45-60 years with active COVID-19.

J is TRBJ1-2 and V is TRBV12-3 or TRBV12-4; unclear D gene. This CDR3 is 13 amino acids long. V was pared by 2 bases and J by 2 bases, with 6 bases between. As DNA, the CDR3 is TGTGCCAGCAGTTTACAACAGAACTATGGCTACACCTTC. It codes for CASSLQQNYGYTF.

The chain joins TRBV7-2 to TRBJ2-3; TRBD2 matches 8 bases. With V trimmed by 7 bases and J by 1 base, 4 bases remained unmatched. The germline CDR1 and CDR2 sequences are SGHTA and FQGNSA. The CDR3 extends over 14 amino acids. The CDR3 here is CASTRGGGTDTQYF. The CDR3 nucleotides read TGTGCCAGCACTCGGGGGGGCGGCACAGATACGCAGTATTTT.

This sequence joins TRBV9 and TRBJ2-1; maybe TRBD2 (6 bases). This CDR3 is 14 amino acids long. Germline values: CDR1 SGDLS, CDR2 YYNGEE. Trimming removed 1 base from V and 4 bases from J, with 9 bases in between. Here the CDR3 reads CASSVRGDYNEQFF. DNA for the CDR3: TGTGCCAGCAGCGTACGCGGGGATTACAATGAGCAGTTCTTC.

CDR3 region: CASSQIPYVDTQYF. DNA of the CDR3: TGTGCCAGCAGCCAAATCCCTTATGTAGATACGCAGTATTTT. This chain uses TRBV3-1 (or the pseudogene TRBV3-2) with TRBJ2-3; D is ambiguous. V gave up 2 bases and J gave up 5 bases, with 11 bases separating them. The CDR3 sequence is 14 residues long. CDR1 is LGHDT and CDR2 is YNNKEL in the germline V gene (reference sequence).

V is TRBV1 and J is TRBJ2-3; TRBD2, the table's D call, was not compared with the DNA. TRBV1 is assigned pseudogene status. The CDR3 covers 14 residues. The CDR3 nucleotides are TGCACCAGCAGCCAAGATTGGGCGGGAGATACGCAGTATTTT. Translation gives CTSSQDWAGDTQYF.

V gene TRBV5-1 combines with J gene TRBJ1-3; 7 nucleotides agree with TRBD1. CDR1 is SGHRS and CDR2 is YFSETQ in the germline V gene. After removal of 3 bases from V and 8 bases from J, the junction contained 11 bases not matched to a gene. The length of the CDR3 is 15 residues. The CDR3 sequence is CASSSGTVPVDTIYF. In nucleotides, the CDR3 is TGCGCCAGCAGCTCGGGGACAGTGCCGGTGGACACCATATATTTT.

The V and J genes are TRBV4-2 and TRBJ2-3, with TRBD2 identical over 10 bases. There are 19 residues in the CDR3. The V gene's germline CDR1 is LGHNA and CDR2 YNFKEQ. With 0 bases clipped from V and 2 bases from J, the junction kept 11 bases outside the gene matches. CDR3 in amino acids: CASSQEAGMLAGATDTQYF. Here the CDR3 DNA reads TGTGCCAGCAGCCAAGAAGCAGGGATGCTAGCGGGGGCCACAGATACGCAGTATTTT.

This CDR3 is CASSPGLAGGPGTQYF. The CDR3 DNA reads TGTGCCAGCAGCCCCGGACTAGCGGGTGGCCCGGGGACCCAGTACTTC. The chain joins TRBV7-9 to TRBJ2-5, with 11 bases identical to TRBD2. This CDR3 has 16 residues. V trimming: 5 bases; J trimming: 7 bases; junction bases outside the gene matches: 12. Per germline, CDR1 SEHNR and CDR2 FQNEAQ (reference sequence).

The rearrangement joins TRBV7-2 to TRBJ2-1; 8 bases align to TRBD1. After removal of 5 bases from V and 0 bases from J, the junction contained 6 bases not matched to a gene. The CDR3 covers 16 residues. CDR1 is SGHTA, CDR2 FQGNSA, per germline. The CDR3 protein is CASSRTGRSSYNEQFF. CDR3 nucleotide sequence: TGTGCCAGCAGCAGGACAGGGCGAAGCTCCTACAATGAGCAGTTCTTC.

The chain employs TRBV9 and TRBJ1-1, with D possibly TRBD1 on 6 matching bases. Germline CDR1 and CDR2: SGDLS and YYNGEE. CDR3 length equals 15 residues. V dropped 4 bases and J dropped 1 base, with 14 bases sitting between them. This chain's CDR3 is CASSKTGQPNTEAFF. CDR3 nucleotides: TGTGCCAGCAGCAAAACAGGGCAGCCGAACACTGAAGCTTTCTTT.

The chain joins TRBV12-3 or TRBV12-4 to TRBJ2-1, with TRBD1 matching 9 bases. The CDR3 covers 12 residues. The ends lost 4 bases at V and 15 bases at J; junction bases unmatched: 7. The CDR3 region has the DNA TGTGCCAGCAGTTCGGGGGACAGGGTAACGTTCTTC. Encoded protein: CASSSGDRVTFF.

This sequence joins TRBV7-8 and TRBJ1-4; D remains unclear. The CDR3 sequence is 16 residues long. Germline assignment: CDR1 SGHVS and CDR2 FQNEAQ. The ends were cut back, 0 bases at V and 0 bases at J, with 8 bases in the middle. The CDR3 nucleotides read TGTGCCAGCAGCTTAGCGTCGGTTGCAACTAATGAAAAACTGTTTTTT. Its translation is CASSLASVATNEKLFF.

V gene TRBV6-6 combines with J gene TRBJ2-7, with 7 positions matching TRBD1. Germline V CDR1 and CDR2: MNHNY, SVGAGI (reference sequence). Trimming cost V 3 bases and J 1 base; bases outside gene matches: 6. The CDR3 runs to 15 residues. The CDR3 protein is CASSYPDRASYEQYF. CDR3 nucleotides: TGTGCCAGCAGTTATCCTGACAGGGCGTCCTACGAGCAGTACTTC.

The chain links TRBV5-1 to TRBJ2-1, with 8 bases fitting TRBD2. V gave up 0 bases and J gave up 5 bases; unmatched junction bases: 7. Germline values: CDR1 SGHRS, CDR2 YFSETQ. The CDR3 runs 16 residues. The CDR3 region has the DNA TGCGCCAGCAGCTTGGTGTTTGCGGGAGGCAACAATGAGCAGTTCTTC. Translated: CASSLVFAGGNNEQFF.